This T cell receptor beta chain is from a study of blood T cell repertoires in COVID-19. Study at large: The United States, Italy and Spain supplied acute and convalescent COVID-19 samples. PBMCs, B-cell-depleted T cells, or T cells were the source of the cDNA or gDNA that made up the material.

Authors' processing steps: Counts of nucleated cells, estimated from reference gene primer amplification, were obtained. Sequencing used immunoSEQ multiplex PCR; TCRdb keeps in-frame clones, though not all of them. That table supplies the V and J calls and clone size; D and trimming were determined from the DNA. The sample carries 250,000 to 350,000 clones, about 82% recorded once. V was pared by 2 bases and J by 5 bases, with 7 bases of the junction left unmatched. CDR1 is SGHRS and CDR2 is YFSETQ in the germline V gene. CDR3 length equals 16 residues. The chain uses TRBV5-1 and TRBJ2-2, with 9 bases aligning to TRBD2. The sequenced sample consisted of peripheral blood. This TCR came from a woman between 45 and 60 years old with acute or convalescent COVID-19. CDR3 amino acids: CASSFSGTSTTGELFF. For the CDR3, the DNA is TGCGCCAGCAGCTTTAGCGGGACTAGCACAACCGGGGAGCTGTTTTTT.